This T cell receptor beta chain appears in the sequencing data of a study of OX40 agonist ivuxolimab in advanced cancers. J lost 0 bases, V lost 7 bases, and 8 bases had no gene match. This CDR3 has 15 residues. Germline V gene lookup returns CDR1 MDHEN and CDR2 SYDVKM. Regarding this clone: Its antigen remains unknown.

Study results and caveats: There were, on average, more expanded clones in CD8+ T cells than in CD4+.

The protocol was immunoSEQ multiplex PCR, while the TCRdb copy is restricted to in-frame clones and leaves out a portion. The sample lists about 69,000 clones, about 91% occurring once. The chain combines TRBV28 with TRBJ1-1; 7 nucleotides match TRBD1. The sequence was collected from an adult with an advanced solid tumor such as melanoma, head and neck, liver or kidney cancer. The sequenced sample was CD4+ or CD8+ T cells sorted from blood, obtained in a trial of the OX40 agonist ivuxolimab. The CDR3 bases are TGTGCCAGCACGACAGGGTGGGAGGTGAACACTGAAGCTTTCTTT. Translation gives CASTTGWEVNTEAFF.